Presented here are 23 T cell receptor beta chains from one specimen sequenced in a study of shared clonotypes between healthy human individuals. Assay: immunoSEQ multiplex PCR; the TCRdb copy retains only in-frame clones and omits some. In the table there are some 2,400,000 clones, roughly 95% of which are singletons. Material for sequencing was naive CD4+ T cells sorted from blood. Indicated subset: CD45RA+ positively selected. The receptors originated from a young man in good health.

V usage is TRBV4-2 and J usage is TRBJ1-5; 7 positions match TRBD1. Losses at the gene ends were 0 bases for V and 6 bases for J; bases not matched to a gene: 5. There are 15 residues in the CDR3. Per the germline V gene, CDR1 is LGHNA and CDR2 is YNFKEQ. The CDR3 protein is CASSQEGGASQPQHF. DNA for the CDR3: TGTGCCAGCAGCCAAGAAGGGGGCGCCAGTCAGCCCCAGCATTTT.

V usage is TRBV2 and J usage is TRBJ2-4; D ambiguous. Germline V gives CDR1 SNHLY, CDR2 FYNNEI. The CDR3 is 13 amino acids. The V end lost 6 bases, the J end lost 1 base, and 7 bases lay between the germline ends. CDR3 amino acids: CASSPVAKNIQYF. The DNA of the CDR3 is TGTGCCAGCAGCCCGGTGGCCAAAAACATTCAGTACTTC. Variable domain in full (rest from reference TRBV2 and TRBJ2-4): EPEVTQTPSHQVTQMGQEVILRCVPISNHLYFYWYRQILGQKVEFLVSFYNNEISEKSEIFDDQFSVERPDGSNFTLKIRSTKLEDSAMYFCASSPVAKNIQYFGAGTRLSVL.

As DNA, the CDR3 is TGTGCCAGTTTCTCGGGCACCGACTATGGCTACACCTTC. Translation gives CASFSGTDYGYTF. The rearrangement uses TRBV6-1 and TRBJ1-2; no firm D call. V shed 9 bases and J shed 3 bases, with 14 bases lying between them. This CDR3 is built from 13 residues. Germline V lookup: CDR1 MNHNS, CDR2 SASEGT.

The chain combines TRBV6-1 with TRBJ2-7; 7 bases map to TRBD1. Unmatched junction bases numbered 3, after V lost 1 base and J lost 3 bases. In germline, CDR1 is MNHNS, CDR2 SASEGT. This CDR3 comprises 14 residues. CDR3 sequence: CASSEGTGYYEQYF. In DNA form, the CDR3 reads TGTGCCAGCAGTGAAGGGACAGGATACTACGAGCAGTACTTC.

As for this clone: Other nucleotide sequences from this sample produce the same CDR3. The CDR3 spells CASSLEGQGYNEQFF. The CDR3 coding sequence is TGCGCCAGCAGCTTGGAGGGGCAGGGATACAATGAGCAGTTCTTC. V gene TRBV5-1 combines with J gene TRBJ2-1, with D perhaps matching TRBD1 (5 bases). Trimming left V 0 bases short and J 4 bases short, with 11 bases between. The germline gives CDR1 SGHRS, CDR2 YFSETQ. CDR3 length: 15 amino acids.

The rearrangement links TRBV15 to TRBJ1-2; D call uncertain. CDR1 is LNHNV and CDR2 is YYDKDF in the germline V gene (reference sequence). Trimming took 1 base from V and 4 from J, leaving 10 bases between them. This CDR3 has 14 residues. The CDR3 DNA is TGTGCCACCAGCAGAGGGGGTGCAAGCTATGGCTACACCTTC. As protein: CATSRGGASYGYTF.

With regard to this clone: Other DNA variants within this sample encode the same CDR3. The chain uses TRBV4-1 and TRBJ2-7; D uncertain. Trimming took 1 base from V and 3 from J, leaving 10 bases between them. Germline lookup yields CDR1 MGHRA and CDR2 YSYEKL. The CDR3 sequence is 14 residues long. The CDR3: CASSQVGSSYEQYF. The CDR3 DNA sequence: TGCGCCAGCAGCCAAGTCGGGTCTAGCTACGAGCAGTACTTC.

J is TRBJ1-1 and V is TRBV6-5; D is perhaps TRBD1 (5 bases). The CDR3 totals 13 residues. The germline V and J ends were trimmed by 6 bases and 1 base, with 9 bases remaining between them. Germline V lookup: CDR1 MNHEY, CDR2 SVGAGI. CDR3 nucleotide sequence: TGTGCCAGCAGAGGAGGGACGAACACTGAAGCTTTCTTT. Amino acid sequence: CASRGGTNTEAFF.

V gene TRBV5-4 combines with J gene TRBJ1-2; D perhaps matches TRBD1 (5 bases). V was cut by 4 bases and J by 2 bases, with 9 bases left in between. There are 13 residues in the CDR3. The germline CDR1 and CDR2 sequences are SGHNT and YYREEE (reference sequence). DNA for the CDR3: TGTGCCAGCAGCGCCAGGGAGAACTATGGCTACACCTTC. It yields the protein CASSARENYGYTF.

This sequence joins TRBV4-2 and TRBJ2-1; TRBD2 might be the D (6 bases). CDR1 and CDR2 (germline): LGHNA, YNFKEQ. The CDR3 extends over 18 amino acids. Trimming pared 0 bases from V and 8 bases from J, leaving 23 bases between. The CDR3 coding sequence is TGTGCCAGCAGCCAAGAATGGATAGCGGCCGGGCTTCAGTATGAGCAGTTCTTC. Protein sequence: CASSQEWIAAGLQYEQFF.

The rearrangement uses TRBV2 and TRBJ2-7; 11 nucleotides agree with TRBD2. The CDR3 sequence is 15 residues long. Looked up from germline, CDR1 is SNHLY and CDR2 is FYNNEI. Trimming removed 5 bases from V and 6 bases from J; junction bases left unmatched: 9. CDR3 bases: TGTGCCAGCAGTTTCTGGCTAGCGGGAGGTTTCGAGCAGTACTTC. Translated, it gives CASSFWLAGGFEQYF.

For this clone: This specimen includes other DNA sequences encoding the same CDR3. V is TRBV7-9 and J is TRBJ2-7; 7 nucleotides align to TRBD1. The CDR3 has 14 residues. The germline V gene has CDR1 SEHNR and CDR2 FQNEAQ (reference sequence). The trim removed 2 bases at V and 3 bases at J, leaving 4 bases unmatched. CDR3 in DNA: TGTGCCAGCAGCTTATCAGGGGGTAGCTACGAGCAGTACTTC. Residues: CASSLSGGSYEQYF.

The rearrangement joins TRBV9 to TRBJ2-1; maybe TRBD2 (6 bases). Between the trimmed V and J ends, which lost 3 bases and 6 bases, there was a span of 19 bases. There are 16 residues in the CDR3. Germline CDR1 is SGDLS and CDR2 is YYNGEE. This CDR3 reads CASSGHKGRMANEQFF. The CDR3 nucleotides read TGTGCCAGCAGCGGTCATAAAGGGAGGATGGCCAATGAGCAGTTCTTC.

This rearrangement joins TRBV29-1 to TRBJ2-2; 13 nucleotides align to TRBD2. The CDR3 spans 15 residues. Germline V gene lookup returns CDR1 SQVTM and CDR2 ANQGSEA. The V segment lost 7 bases and the J segment 0 bases; nucleotides outside the gene matches: 2. Here the CDR3 reads CSAGTSGANTGELFF. CDR3 bases: TGCAGCGCAGGGACTAGCGGGGCGAACACCGGGGAGCTGTTTTTT.

This rearrangement joins TRBV14 to TRBJ1-1, with D maybe TRBD1 (5 bases). The CDR3 runs 14 residues. Germline V CDR1 and CDR2: SGHDN, FVKESK. The V end was cut by 3 bases, the J end by 10 bases, with 18 bases between. This CDR3 reads CASSQSGTPFGAFF. CDR3 nucleotide sequence: TGTGCCAGCAGCCAGTCCGGGACCCCTTTTGGAGCTTTCTTT.

With respect to this clone: Other DNA sequences in this sample translate to the same CDR3. This chain links TRBV5-1 with TRBJ2-5; 11 nucleotides agree with TRBD2. Germline V gene sequence: CDR1 SGHRS, CDR2 YFSETQ. This CDR3 has 16 amino acids. Germline trimming cut 4 bases from V and 2 bases from J; bases unmatched to any gene: 7. The CDR3 DNA is TGCGCCAGCAGCCTCGGACTAGCGGGTCGTCAAGAGACCCAGTACTTC. Amino acids: CASSLGLAGRQETQYF.

Details on this clone: Other DNA sequences of this sample code for an identical CDR3. The chain carries TRBV7-2 and TRBJ1-1, with TRBD1 as a possible D gene (5 bases). This CDR3 comprises 13 residues. Germline V gene sequence: CDR1 SGHTA, CDR2 FQGNSA. Trimming stripped 3 bases from V and 1 base from J, with 6 bases between. The CDR3 spells CASSFTGNTEAFF. CDR3 DNA sequence: TGTGCCAGCAGCTTCACAGGGAACACTGAAGCTTTCTTT. Full variable domain (missing parts from reference TRBV7-2 and TRBJ1-1): GAGVSQSPSNKVTEKGKDVELRCDPISGHTALYWYRQSLGQGLEFLIYFQGNSAPDKSGLPSDRFSAERTGGSVSTLTIQRTQQEDSAVYLCASSFTGNTEAFFGQGTRLTVV.

This clone was counted only a few times. J is TRBJ2-7 and V is TRBV2, with 10 bases matching TRBD2. The germline V gene has CDR1 SNHLY and CDR2 FYNNEI. V shed 4 bases and J 6 bases; nucleotides not matched to a gene: 6. The CDR3 extends over 14 amino acids. CDR3 in amino acids: CASSVASGSREQYF. DNA of the CDR3: TGTGCCAGCAGTGTAGCTAGCGGGAGTCGCGAGCAGTACTTC.

V is TRBV7-2 and J is TRBJ2-7; 7 bases align to TRBD2. CDR1 SGHTA and CDR2 FQGNSA come from the germline V gene. Trimming removed 5 bases from V and 0 bases from J; junction bases left unmatched: 7. There are 15 residues in the CDR3. The CDR3 nucleotides read TGTGCCAGCAGCGAGAGCGGGACTCTCTCCTACGAGCAGTACTTC. It codes for CASSESGTLSYEQYF.

The rearrangement links TRBV5-1 to TRBJ2-1, with 9 nucleotides matching TRBD1. The CDR3 spans 15 residues. J was trimmed by 5 bases and V by 4 bases; bases with no gene match: 7. Germline values: CDR1 SGHRS, CDR2 YFSETQ. CDR3 nucleotides: TGCGCCAGCAGCGTTCTGGGACAGGGCCACAATGAGCAGTTCTTC. Amino acid sequence: CASSVLGQGHNEQFF. Full variable domain (missing parts from reference TRBV5-1 and TRBJ2-1): KAGVTQTPRYLIKTRGQQVTLSCSPISGHRSVSWYQQTPGQGLQFLFEYFSETQRNKGNFPGRFSGRQFSNSRSEMNVSTLELGDSALYLCASSVLGQGHNEQFFGPGTRLTVL.

The chain has TRBV7-2 and TRBJ2-6; D not certain. The CDR3 spans 15 residues. Between the trimmed V and J ends, which lost 4 bases and 2 bases, there was a span of 9 bases. Germline CDR1 and CDR2: SGHTA and FQGNSA. The CDR3 sequence: CASSWVEAGANVLTF. CDR3 coding DNA: TGTGCCAGCAGCTGGGTTGAGGCTGGGGCCAACGTCCTGACTTTC. Combining the CDR3 with reference TRBV7-2 and TRBJ2-6 gives the whole variable domain GAGVSQSPSNKVTEKGKDVELRCDPISGHTALYWYRQSLGQGLEFLIYFQGNSAPDKSGLPSDRFSAERTGGSVSTLTIQRTQQEDSAVYLCASSWVEAGANVLTFGAGSRLTVL.

The chain is built from TRBV9 and TRBJ2-1; D is unclear. In germline, CDR1 is SGDLS, CDR2 YYNGEE. The CDR3 totals 17 residues. Trimming stripped 0 bases from V and 0 bases from J, with 13 bases between. DNA of the CDR3: TGTGCCAGCAGCGTAGAAGAATGGGTAAGCTCCTACAATGAGCAGTTCTTC. It codes for CASSVEEWVSSYNEQFF.

The chain joins TRBV29-1 to TRBJ2-5; 8 nucleotides match TRBD1. The CDR3 length is 14 residues. Germline CDR1 is SQVTM and CDR2 is ANQGSEA. Germline trimming cut 6 bases from V and 1 base from J; bases unmatched to any gene: 7. CDR3 sequence: CSVVTGASQETQYF. DNA for the CDR3: TGCAGCGTGGTGACAGGGGCCAGCCAAGAGACCCAGTACTTC.